Described below is a single T cell receptor beta chain sequence and its context. The data originate from a study of blood T cell repertoires in COVID-19. For the study at large: Sites in the United States, Italy and Spain provided acute and convalescent COVID-19 samples. PBMCs, B-cell-depleted T cells, or T cells provided the cDNA or gDNA that made up the material.

Source study methods: Estimated nucleated cell counts came from reference gene primer amplification. Method: immunoSEQ multiplex PCR; TCRdb's copy keeps in-frame clones and lacks some. Clone size and V and J calls were adopted from that table, with D and trimming inferred from the DNA. In the table there are about 140,000 clones, around 73% of which are singletons. The origin of this receptor is a man in his 60s who had recovered from COVID-19. Sequencing was carried out using peripheral blood.

The CDR3 here is CASSWGTVTGELFF. As DNA, the CDR3 is TGCGCCAGCAGCTGGGGGACAGTAACCGGGGAGCTGTTTTTT. The rearrangement links TRBV5-1 to TRBJ2-2; 7 bases line up with TRBD1. The CDR3 is 14 amino acids. Trimming removed 3 bases from V and 5 bases from J; junction bases left unmatched: 4. Germline CDR1 SGHRS, CDR2 YFSETQ.